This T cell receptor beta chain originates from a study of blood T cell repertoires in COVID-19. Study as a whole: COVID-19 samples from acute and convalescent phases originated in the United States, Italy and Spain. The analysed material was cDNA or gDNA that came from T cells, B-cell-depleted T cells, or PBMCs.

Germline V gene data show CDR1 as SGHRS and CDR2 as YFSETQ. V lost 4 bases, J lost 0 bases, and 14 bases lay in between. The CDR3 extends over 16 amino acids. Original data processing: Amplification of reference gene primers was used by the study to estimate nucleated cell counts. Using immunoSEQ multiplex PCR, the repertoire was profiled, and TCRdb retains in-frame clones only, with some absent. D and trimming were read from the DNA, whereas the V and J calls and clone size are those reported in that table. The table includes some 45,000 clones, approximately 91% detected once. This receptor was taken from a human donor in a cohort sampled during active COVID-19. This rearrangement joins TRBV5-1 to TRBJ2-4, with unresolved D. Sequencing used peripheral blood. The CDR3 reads CASSLETLGAKNIQYF. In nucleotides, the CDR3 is TGCGCCAGCAGCCTAGAGACGCTGGGAGCCAAAAACATTCAGTACTTC.